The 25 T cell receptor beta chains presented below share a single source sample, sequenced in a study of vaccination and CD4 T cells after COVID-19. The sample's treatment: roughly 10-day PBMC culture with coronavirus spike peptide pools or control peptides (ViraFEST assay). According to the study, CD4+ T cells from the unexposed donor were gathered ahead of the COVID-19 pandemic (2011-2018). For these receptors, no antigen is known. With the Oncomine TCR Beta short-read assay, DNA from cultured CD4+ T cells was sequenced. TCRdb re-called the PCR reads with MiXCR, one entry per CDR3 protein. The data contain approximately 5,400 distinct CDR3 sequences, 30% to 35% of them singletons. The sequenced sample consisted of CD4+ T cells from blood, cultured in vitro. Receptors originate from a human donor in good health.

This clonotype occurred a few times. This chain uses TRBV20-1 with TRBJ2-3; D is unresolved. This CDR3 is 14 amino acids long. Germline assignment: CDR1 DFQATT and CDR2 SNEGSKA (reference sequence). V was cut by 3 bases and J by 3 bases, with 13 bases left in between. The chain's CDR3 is CSARRHWGTDTQYF. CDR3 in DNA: TGCAGTGCTAGGCGGCACTGGGGAACAGATACGCAGTATTTT.

CDR3 nucleotides: TGCGCCAGCAGTGAGCCGCAGGACAGGGTACCTAACTATGGCTACACCTTC. Translating it yields CASSEPQDRVPNYGYTF. The chain joins TRBV10-2 to TRBJ1-2, with TRBD1 matching over 8 bases. CDR1 is WSHSY and CDR2 is SAAADI in the germline V gene. CDR3 length: 17 residues. V lost 2 bases and J lost 0; bases outside the gene matches: 8.

For the CDR3, the DNA is TGCAGCGTTTCGACAGATAATTCACCCCTCCACTTT. Encoded protein: CSVSTDNSPLHF. The chain uses TRBV20-1 and TRBJ1-6; possibly TRBD1 for D (5 bases). This CDR3 has 12 amino acids. The germline CDR1 and CDR2 sequences are DFQATT and SNEGSKA (reference sequence).

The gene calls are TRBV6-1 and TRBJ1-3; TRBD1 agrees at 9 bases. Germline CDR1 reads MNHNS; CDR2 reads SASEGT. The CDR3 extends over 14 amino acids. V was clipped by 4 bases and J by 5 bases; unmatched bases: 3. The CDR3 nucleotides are TGTGCCAGCAGTGGGGGACAGGGAAGAAACACCATATATTTT. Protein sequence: CASSGGQGRNTIYF.

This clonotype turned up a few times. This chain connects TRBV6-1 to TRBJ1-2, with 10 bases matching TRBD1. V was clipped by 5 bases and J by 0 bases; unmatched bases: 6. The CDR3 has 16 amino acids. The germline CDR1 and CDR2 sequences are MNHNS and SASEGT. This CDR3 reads CASSPGTGATNYGYTF. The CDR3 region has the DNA TGTGCCAGCAGTCCCGGGACAGGGGCAACTAACTATGGCTACACCTTC.

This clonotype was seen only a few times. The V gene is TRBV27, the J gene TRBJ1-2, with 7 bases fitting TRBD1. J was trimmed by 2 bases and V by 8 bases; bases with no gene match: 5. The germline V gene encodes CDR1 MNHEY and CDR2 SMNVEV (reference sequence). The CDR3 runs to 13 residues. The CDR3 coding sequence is TGTGCCAGCTCCCTGACAGGGAACTATGGCTACACCTTC. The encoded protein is CASSLTGNYGYTF.

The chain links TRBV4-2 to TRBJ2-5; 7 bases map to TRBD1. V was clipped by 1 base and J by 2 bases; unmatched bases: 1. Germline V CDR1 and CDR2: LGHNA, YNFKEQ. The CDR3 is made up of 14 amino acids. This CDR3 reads CASSQGTGQETQYF. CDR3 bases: TGTGCCAGCAGCCAAGGGACAGGACAAGAGACCCAGTACTTC.

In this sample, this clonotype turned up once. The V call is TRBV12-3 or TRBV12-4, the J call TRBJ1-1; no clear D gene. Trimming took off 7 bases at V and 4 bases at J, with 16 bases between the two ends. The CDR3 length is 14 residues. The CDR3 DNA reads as TGTGCCAGCAATCAATGGCGGGAGGGCACTGAAGCTTTCTTT. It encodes CASNQWREGTEAFF.

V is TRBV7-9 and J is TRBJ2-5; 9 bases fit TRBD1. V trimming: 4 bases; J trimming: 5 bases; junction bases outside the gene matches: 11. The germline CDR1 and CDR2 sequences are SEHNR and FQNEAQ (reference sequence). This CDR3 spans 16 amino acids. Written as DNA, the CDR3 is TGTGCCAGCAGCTCAATTCCGGGACAGGGTGTCGAGACCCAGTACTTC. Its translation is CASSSIPGQGVETQYF. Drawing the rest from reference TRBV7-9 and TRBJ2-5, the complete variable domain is DTGVSQNPRHKITKRGQNVTFRCDPISEHNRLYWYRQTLGQGPEFLTYFQNEAQLEKSRLLSDRFSAERPKGSFSTLEIQRTEQGDSAMYLCASSSIPGQGVETQYFGPGTRLLVL.

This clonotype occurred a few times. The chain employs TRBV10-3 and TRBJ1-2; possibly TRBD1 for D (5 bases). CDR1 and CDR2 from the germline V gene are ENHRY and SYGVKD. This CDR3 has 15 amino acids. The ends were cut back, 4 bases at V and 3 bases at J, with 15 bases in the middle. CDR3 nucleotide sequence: TGTGCCATCAGTGTGGGGCAGGGACTTCACTATGGCTACACCTTC. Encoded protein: CAISVGQGLHYGYTF.

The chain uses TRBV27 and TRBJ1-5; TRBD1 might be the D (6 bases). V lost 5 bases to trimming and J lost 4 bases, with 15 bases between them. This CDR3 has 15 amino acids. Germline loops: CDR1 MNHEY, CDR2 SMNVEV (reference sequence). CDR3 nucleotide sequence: TGTGCCAGCAGTCCAGCTTACAGGGATAATCAGCCCCAGCATTTT. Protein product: CASSPAYRDNQPQHF.

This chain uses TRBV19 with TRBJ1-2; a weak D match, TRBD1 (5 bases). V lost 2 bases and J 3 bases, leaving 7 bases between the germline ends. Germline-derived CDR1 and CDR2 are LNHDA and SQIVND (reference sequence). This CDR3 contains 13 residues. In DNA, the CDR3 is TGTGCCAGTAGTATAAGGGGCGACTATGGCTACACCTTC. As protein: CASSIRGDYGYTF.

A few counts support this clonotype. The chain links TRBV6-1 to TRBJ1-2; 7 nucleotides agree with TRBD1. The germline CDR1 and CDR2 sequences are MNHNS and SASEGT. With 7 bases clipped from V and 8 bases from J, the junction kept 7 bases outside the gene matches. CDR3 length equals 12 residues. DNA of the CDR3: TGTGCCAGCAAAAAGGGGGCGGGCGGCTACACCTTC. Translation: CASKKGAGGYTF.

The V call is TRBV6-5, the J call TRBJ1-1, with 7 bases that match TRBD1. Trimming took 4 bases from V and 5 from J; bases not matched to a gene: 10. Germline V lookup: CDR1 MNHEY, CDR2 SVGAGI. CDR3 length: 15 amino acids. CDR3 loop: CASSSDRVVWTEAFF. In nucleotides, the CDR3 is TGTGCCAGCAGTTCCGACAGGGTAGTTTGGACTGAAGCTTTCTTT.

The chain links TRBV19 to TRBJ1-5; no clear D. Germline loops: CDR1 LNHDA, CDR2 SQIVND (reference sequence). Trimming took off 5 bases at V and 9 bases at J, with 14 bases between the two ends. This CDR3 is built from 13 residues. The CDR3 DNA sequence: TGTGCCAGTAGTTACGGTGCCCGTCGGCCCCAGCATTTT. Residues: CASSYGARRPQHF. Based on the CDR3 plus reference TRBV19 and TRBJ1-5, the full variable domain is DGGITQSPKYLFRKEGQNVTLSCEQNLNHDAMYWYRQDPGQGLRLIYYSQIVNDFQKGDIAEGYSVSREKKESFPLTVTSAQKNPTAFYLCASSYGARRPQHFGDGTRLSIL.

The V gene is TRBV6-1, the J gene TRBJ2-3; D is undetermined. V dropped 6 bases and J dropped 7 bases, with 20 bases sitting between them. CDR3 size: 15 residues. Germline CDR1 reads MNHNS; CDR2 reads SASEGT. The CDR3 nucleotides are TGTGCCAGCAGGCCAAACCATAGAGGATCGAATACGCAGTATTTT. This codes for CASRPNHRGSNTQYF.

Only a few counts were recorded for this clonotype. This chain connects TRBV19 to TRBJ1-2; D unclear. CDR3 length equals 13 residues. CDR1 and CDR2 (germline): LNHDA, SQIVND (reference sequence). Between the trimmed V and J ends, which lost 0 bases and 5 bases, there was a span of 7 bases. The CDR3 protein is CASSIEALYGYTF. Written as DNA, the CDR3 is TGTGCCAGTAGTATAGAGGCTCTATATGGCTACACCTTC.

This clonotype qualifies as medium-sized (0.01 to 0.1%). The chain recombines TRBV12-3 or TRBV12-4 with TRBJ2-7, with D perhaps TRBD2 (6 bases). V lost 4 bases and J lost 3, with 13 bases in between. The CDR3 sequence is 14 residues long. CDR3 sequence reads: CASSSDGTFYEQYF. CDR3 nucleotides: TGTGCCAGCAGTTCCGACGGGACTTTCTACGAGCAGTACTTC.

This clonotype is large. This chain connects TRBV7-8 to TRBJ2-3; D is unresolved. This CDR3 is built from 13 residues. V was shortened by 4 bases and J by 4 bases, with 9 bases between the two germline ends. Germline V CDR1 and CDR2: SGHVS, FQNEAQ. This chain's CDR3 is CASSSVQADTQYF. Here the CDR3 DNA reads TGTGCCAGCAGCTCGGTGCAAGCAGATACGCAGTATTTT.

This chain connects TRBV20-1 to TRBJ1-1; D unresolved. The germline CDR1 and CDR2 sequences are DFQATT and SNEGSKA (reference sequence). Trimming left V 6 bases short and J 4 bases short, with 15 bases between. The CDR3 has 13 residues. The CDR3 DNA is TGCAGTGCCCTTCGAGGACCGGGCACTGAAGCTTTCTTT. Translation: CSALRGPGTEAFF.

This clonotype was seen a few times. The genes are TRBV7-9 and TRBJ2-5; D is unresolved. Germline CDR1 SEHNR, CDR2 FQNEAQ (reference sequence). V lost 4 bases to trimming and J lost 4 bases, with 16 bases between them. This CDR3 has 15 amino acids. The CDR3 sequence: CASSSPTDGRETQYF. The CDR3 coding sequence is TGTGCCAGCAGCTCCCCCACGGACGGTCGAGAGACCCAGTACTTC.

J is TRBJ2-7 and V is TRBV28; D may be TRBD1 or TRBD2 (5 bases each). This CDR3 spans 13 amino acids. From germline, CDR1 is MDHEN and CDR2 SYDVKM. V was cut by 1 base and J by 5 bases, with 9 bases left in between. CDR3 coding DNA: TGTGCCAGCAGTTTATTAAGGGGACACGAGCAGTACTTC. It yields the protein CASSLLRGHEQYF.

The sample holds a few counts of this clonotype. The CDR3 bases are TGTGCCAGCAAGATAGGGGTAGGCACAGATACGCAGTATTTT. This translates into CASKIGVGTDTQYF. The J gene is TRBJ2-3, the V gene TRBV6-1; tentative D call: TRBD1 (5 bases). V dropped 7 bases and J dropped 1 base, with 12 bases sitting between them. The germline V gene has CDR1 MNHNS and CDR2 SASEGT. The CDR3 contains 14 residues.

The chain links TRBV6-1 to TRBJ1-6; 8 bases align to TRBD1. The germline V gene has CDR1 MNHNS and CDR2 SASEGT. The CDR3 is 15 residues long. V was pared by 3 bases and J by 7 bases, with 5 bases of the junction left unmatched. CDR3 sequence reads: CASSEAGGGNSPLHF. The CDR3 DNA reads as TGTGCCAGCAGTGAGGCAGGGGGCGGAAATTCACCCCTCCACTTT.

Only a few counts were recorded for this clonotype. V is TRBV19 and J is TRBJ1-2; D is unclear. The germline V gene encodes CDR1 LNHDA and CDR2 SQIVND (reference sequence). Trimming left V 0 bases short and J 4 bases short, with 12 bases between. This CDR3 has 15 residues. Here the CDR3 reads CASSIDQGTLYGYTF. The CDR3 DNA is TGTGCCAGTAGTATAGATCAAGGAACACTCTATGGCTACACCTTC. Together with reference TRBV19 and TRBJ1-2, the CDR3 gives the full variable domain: DGGITQSPKYLFRKEGQNVTLSCEQNLNHDAMYWYRQDPGQGLRLIYYSQIVNDFQKGDIAEGYSVSREKKESFPLTVTSAQKNPTAFYLCASSIDQGTLYGYTFGSGTRLTVV.